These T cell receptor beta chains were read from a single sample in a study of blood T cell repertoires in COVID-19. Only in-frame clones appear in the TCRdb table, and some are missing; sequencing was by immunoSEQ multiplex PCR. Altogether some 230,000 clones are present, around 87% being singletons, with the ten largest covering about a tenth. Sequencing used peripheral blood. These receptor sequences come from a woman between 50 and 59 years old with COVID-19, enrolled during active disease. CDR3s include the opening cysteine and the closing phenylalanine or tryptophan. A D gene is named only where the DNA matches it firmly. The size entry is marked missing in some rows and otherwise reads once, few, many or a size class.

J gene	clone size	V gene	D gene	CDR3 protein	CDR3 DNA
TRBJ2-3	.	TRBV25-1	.	CASSERGAGASTDTQYF	TGTGCCAGCAGTGAAAGGGGCGCGGGGGCGAGCACAGATACGCAGTATTTT
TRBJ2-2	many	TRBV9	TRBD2	CASSVEVRGSGGELFF	TGTGCCAGCAGCGTAGAGGTGCGGGGGTCGGGCGGGGAGCTGTTTTTT
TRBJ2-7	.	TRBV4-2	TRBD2	CASSQSPAGGHEQYF	TGTGCCAGCAGCCAAAGTCCAGCGGGGGGGCACGAGCAGTACTTC
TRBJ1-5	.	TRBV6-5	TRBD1	CASTYYRGREPQHF	TGTGCCAGCACCTATTACAGGGGTCGGGAGCCCCAGCATTTT
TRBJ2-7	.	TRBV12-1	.	CASSPQGQAYEQYF	TGTGCCAGCAGCCCCCAGGGACAGGCTTACGAGCAGTACTTC
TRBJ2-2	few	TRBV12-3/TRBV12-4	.	CASTPAGELFF	TGTGCCAGCACCCCTGCCGGGGAGCTGTTTTTT
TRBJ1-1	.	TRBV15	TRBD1	CATSRERTGALNTEAFF	TGTGCCACCAGCAGAGAACGGACAGGGGCCCTGAACACTGAAGCTTTCTTT
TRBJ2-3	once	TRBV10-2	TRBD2	CASSSTGLPMGDTQYF	TGCGCCAGCAGCTCTACGGGACTACCCATGGGGGATACGCAGTATTTT
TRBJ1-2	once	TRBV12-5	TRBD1	CASGLWTPDRGNGYTF	TGTGCTAGTGGTTTGTGGACCCCGGACAGGGGAAATGGCTACACCTTC
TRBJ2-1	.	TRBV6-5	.	CATGSYNEQFF	TGTGCCACCGGCTCCTACAATGAGCAGTTCTTC
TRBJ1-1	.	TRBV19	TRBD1	CASSLQGQRNTEAFF	TGTGCCAGTAGTCTTCAGGGACAGAGGAACACTGAAGCTTTCTTT
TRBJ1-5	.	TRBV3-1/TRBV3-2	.	CASSQVRGSQPQHF	TGTGCCAGCAGCCAAGTACGGGGGTCTCAGCCCCAGCATTTT
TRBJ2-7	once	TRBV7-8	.	CASSLLQDEQYF	TGTGCCAGCAGCTTACTACAGGACGAGCAGTACTTC
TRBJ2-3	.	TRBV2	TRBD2	CASSAVRGSTDTQYF	TGTGCCAGCAGTGCGGTGCGGGGGAGCACAGATACGCAGTATTTT
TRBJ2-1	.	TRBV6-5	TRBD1	CASSWDRSYNEQFF	TGTGCCAGCAGTTGGGACAGGAGTTACAATGAGCAGTTCTTC
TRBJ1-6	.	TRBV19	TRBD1	CASDRTGRNSPLHF	TGTGCCAGTGACCGGACAGGGAGAAATTCACCCCTCCACTTT
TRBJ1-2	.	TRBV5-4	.	CASSLKGGRGYTF	TGTGCCAGCAGCTTGAAGGGGGGGCGAGGCTACACCTTC
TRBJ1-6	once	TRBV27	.	CASSLGREGSYNSPLHF	TGTGCCAGCAGTTTAGGCAGGGAAGGGTCCTATAATTCACCCCTCCACTTT
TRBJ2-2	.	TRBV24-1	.	CATSDLYPGELFF	TGTGCCACCAGTGATTTGTATCCCGGGGAGCTGTTTTTT
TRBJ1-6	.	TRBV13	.	CASSLGGIPVGGGSPLHF	TGTGCCAGCAGCTTAGGCGGGATCCCGGTAGGTGGAGGTTCACCCCTCCACTTT
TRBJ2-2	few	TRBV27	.	CASSWSPPGELFF	TGTGCCAGCAGTTGGAGTCCCCCCGGGGAGCTGTTTTTT
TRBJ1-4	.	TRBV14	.	CASSQDRLKVGSNEKLFF	TGTGCCAGCAGCCAAGATCGATTAAAAGTCGGGTCTAATGAAAAACTGTTTTTT
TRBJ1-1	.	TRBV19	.	CASSPQWNTEAFF	TGTGCCAGTAGTCCCCAGTGGAACACTGAAGCTTTCTTT
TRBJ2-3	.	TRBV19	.	CASRGQSTDTQYF	TGTGCCAGTAGAGGACAGAGCACAGATACGCAGTATTTT
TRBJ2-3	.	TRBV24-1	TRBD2	CATSDSGLASNTQYF	TGTGCCACCAGTGATTCAGGACTAGCCAGTAATACGCAGTATTTT
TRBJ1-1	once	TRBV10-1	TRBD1	CASSDSGQGAVNTEAFF	TGCGCCAGCAGTGATTCGGGACAGGGGGCAGTGAACACTGAAGCTTTCTTT
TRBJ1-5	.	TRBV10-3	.	CAISEGTELNQPQHF	TGTGCCATCAGTGAGGGAACAGAACTTAATCAGCCCCAGCATTTT
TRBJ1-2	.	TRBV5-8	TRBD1	CASSSGTGDGYTF	TGTGCCAGCAGCTCCGGGACAGGGGATGGCTACACCTTC
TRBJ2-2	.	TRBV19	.	CASRSPSLNTGELFF	TGTGCCAGTAGGTCCCCCTCCTTGAACACCGGGGAGCTGTTTTTT
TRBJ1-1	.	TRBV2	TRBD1	CASSDGGQGETEAFF	TGTGCCAGCAGTGATGGGGGACAGGGTGAGACTGAAGCTTTCTTT
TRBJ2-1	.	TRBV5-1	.	CANLTISYNEQFF	TGCGCCAATCTGACTATTTCCTACAATGAGCAGTTCTTC
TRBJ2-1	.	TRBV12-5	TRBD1	CASGFGQGDYNEQFF	TGTGCTAGTGGTTTTGGACAGGGGGACTACAATGAGCAGTTCTTC
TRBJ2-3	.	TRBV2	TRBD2	CASRIQRGGTDTQYF	TGTGCCAGCAGGATTCAGCGGGGGGGCACAGATACGCAGTATTTT
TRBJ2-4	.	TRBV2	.	CASRDGGRRNIQYF	TGTGCCAGCAGGGACGGGGGGCGGCGGAACATTCAGTACTTC
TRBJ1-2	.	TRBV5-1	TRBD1	CASSLGQGAYGYTF	TGCGCCAGCAGCTTGGGACAGGGGGCCTATGGCTACACCTTC
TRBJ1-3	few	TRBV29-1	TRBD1	CSVGVGQGAGNTIYF	TGCAGCGTCGGGGTAGGACAGGGGGCTGGAAACACCATATATTTT
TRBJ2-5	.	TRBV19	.	CASSVTGFQETQYF	TGTGCCAGTAGTGTCACAGGCTTTCAAGAGACCCAGTACTTC
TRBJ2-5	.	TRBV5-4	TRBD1	CASSSRPGQGDEETQYF	TGTGCCAGCAGCTCCCGCCCGGGACAGGGGGACGAAGAGACCCAGTACTTC
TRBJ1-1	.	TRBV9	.	CASSVDVDTEAFF	TGTGCCAGCAGCGTAGATGTAGACACTGAAGCTTTCTTT
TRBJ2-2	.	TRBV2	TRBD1	CASSGLGGPGELFF	TGTGCCAGCAGTGGTTTAGGGGGCCCCGGGGAGCTGTTTTTT
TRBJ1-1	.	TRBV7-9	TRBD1	CASRYTGATEAFF	TGTGCCAGCAGATACACAGGGGCGACTGAAGCTTTCTTT
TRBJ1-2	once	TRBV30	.	CAWEGNGYTF	TGTGCCTGGGAGGGTAATGGCTACACCTTC
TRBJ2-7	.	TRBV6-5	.	CASSQRDTNYEQYF	TGTGCCAGCAGTCAGCGGGACACCAACTACGAGCAGTACTTC
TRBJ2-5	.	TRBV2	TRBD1	CASSEDRGRVETQYF	TGTGCCAGCAGTGAAGACAGGGGGCGCGTAGAGACCCAGTACTTC
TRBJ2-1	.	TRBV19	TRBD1	CASSPDRDEQFF	TGTGCCAGTAGCCCGGACAGGGATGAGCAGTTCTTC
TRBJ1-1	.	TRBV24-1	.	CATSGRNTEAFF	TGTGCCACCAGCGGGAGAAACACTGAAGCTTTCTTT
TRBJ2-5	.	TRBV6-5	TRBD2	CATSAGGQQETQYF	TGTGCCACCTCAGCGGGGGGTCAACAAGAGACCCAGTACTTC
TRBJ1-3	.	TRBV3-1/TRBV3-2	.	CASSLFQGTNTIYF	TGTGCCAGCAGCCTCTTTCAGGGAACAAACACCATATATTTT
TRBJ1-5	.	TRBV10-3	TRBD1	CAISVGGGQANQPQHF	TGTGCCATCAGTGTTGGGGGGGGACAGGCTAATCAGCCCCAGCATTTT